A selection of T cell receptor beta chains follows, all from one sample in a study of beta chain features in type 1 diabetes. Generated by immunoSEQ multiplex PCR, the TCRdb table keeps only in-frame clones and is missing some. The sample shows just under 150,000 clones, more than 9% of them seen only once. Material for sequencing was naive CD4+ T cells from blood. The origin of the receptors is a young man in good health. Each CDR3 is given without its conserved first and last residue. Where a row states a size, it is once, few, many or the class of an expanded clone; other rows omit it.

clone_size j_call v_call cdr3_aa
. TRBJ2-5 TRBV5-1 ASKTGTGSEGTQY
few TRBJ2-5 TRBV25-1 ASSRGGVGQETQY
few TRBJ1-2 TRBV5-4 ASTKQANYGYT
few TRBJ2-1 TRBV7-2 ASSSPSGGHNEQF
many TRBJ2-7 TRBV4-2 ASSQVTDYEQY
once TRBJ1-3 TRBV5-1 ASSSNLGNTIY
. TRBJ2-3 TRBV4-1 ASSQGGGLLDTQY
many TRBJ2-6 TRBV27 ASMRASGANVLT
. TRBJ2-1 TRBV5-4 ASSSGRLAGGTKYNEQF
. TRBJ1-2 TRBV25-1 ASSEPGQGFYGYT
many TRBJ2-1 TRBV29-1 SVEGGLPANEQF
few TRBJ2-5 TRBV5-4 ASSKGQGVQETQY
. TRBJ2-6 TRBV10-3 AISSQGGSGANVLT
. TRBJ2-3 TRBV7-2 ATTGQGWNTQY
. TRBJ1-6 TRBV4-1 ASSQVGTGYNSPLH
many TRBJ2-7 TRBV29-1 SVDLAGGEQY
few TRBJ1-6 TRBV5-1 ASSLAVRGLSPLH
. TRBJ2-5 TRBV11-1 ASSLGPTGQETQY
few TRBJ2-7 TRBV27 ASRGAGVNHEQY
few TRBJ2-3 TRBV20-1 SAHLADTQY
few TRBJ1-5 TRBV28 ASSAYRGINQPQH
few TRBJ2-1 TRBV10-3 AISSGQGLLGDYNEQF
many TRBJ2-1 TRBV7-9 ASSPKQGGDEQF
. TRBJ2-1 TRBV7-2 ASSPPGETHEQF
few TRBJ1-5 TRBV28 ATGPGQGLNQPQH
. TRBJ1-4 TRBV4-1 ASSQADRIVSEKLF
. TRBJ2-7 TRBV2 ASSYGQGGGSYEQY
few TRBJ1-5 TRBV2 ASKDRDVIQPQH
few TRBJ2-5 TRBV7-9 ASSSGVVETQY
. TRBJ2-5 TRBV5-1 ASSGLAGQETQY
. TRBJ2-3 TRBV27 ASGDRGLDTQY
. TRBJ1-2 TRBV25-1 ASSGAGSNYGYT
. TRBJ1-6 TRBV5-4 ASSLTSGQGYNSPLH
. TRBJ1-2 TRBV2 ASSEAPDFYGYT
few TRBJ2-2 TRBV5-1 ASSLPSSGGELF
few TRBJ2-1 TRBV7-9 ASSPGGRGSNEQF
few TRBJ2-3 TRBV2 ASSVLAGTDTQY
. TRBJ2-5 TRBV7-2 ASSRIQGDRPQETQY
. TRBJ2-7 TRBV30 AWSAGTGPFFSYEQY
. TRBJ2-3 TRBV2 ASSRLAGPDTQY
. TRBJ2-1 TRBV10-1 ASSESGLGVLSEQF
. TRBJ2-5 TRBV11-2 ASSLWGGRETQY
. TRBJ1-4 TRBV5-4 ASSFDRANEKLF
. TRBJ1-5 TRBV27 ASSRDTNQPQH
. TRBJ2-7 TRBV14 ASSHRQVVVYEQY